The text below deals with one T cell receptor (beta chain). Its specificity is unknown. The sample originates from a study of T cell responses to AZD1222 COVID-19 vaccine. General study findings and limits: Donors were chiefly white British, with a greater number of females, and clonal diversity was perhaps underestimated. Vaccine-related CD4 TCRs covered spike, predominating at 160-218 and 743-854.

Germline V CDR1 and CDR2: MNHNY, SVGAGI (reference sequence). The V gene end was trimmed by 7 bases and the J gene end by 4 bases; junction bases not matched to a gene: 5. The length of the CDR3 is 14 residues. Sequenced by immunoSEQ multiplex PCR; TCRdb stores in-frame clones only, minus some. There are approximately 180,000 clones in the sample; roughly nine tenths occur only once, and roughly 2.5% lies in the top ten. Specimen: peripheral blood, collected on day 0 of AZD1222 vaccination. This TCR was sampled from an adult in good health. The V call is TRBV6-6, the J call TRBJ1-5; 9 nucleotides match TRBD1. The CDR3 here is CASMGQGRNQPQHF. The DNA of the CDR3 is TGTGCCAGCATGGGACAGGGTCGTAATCAGCCCCAGCATTTT.